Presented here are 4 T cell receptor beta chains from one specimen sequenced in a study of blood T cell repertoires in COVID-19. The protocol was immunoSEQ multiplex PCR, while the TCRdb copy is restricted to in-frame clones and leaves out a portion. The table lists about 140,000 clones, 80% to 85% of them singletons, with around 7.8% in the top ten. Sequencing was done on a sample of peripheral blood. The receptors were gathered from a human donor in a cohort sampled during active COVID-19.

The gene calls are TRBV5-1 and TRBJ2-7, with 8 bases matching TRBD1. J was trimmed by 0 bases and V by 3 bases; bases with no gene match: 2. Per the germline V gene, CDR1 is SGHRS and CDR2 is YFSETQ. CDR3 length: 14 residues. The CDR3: CASSWTGLSYEQYF. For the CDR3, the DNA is TGCGCCAGCAGCTGGACAGGGCTCTCCTACGAGCAGTACTTC.

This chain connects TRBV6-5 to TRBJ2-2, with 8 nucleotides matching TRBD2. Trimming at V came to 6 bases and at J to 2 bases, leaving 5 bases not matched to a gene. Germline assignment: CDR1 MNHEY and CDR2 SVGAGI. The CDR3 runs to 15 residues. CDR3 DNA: TGTGCCAGCAGGCCAGCGGGGGAAAACACCGGGGAGCTGTTTTTT. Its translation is CASRPAGENTGELFF.

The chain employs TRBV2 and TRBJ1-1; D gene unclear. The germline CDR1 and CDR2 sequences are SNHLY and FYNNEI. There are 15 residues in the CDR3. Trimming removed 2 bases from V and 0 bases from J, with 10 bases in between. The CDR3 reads CASSERTVLNTEAFF. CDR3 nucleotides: TGTGCCAGCAGTGAACGTACAGTGTTGAACACTGAAGCTTTCTTT.

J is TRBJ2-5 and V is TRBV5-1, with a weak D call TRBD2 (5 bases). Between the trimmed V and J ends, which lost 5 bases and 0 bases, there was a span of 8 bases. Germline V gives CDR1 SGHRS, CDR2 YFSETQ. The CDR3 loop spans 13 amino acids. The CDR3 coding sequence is TGCGCCAGCAGTGAGGGAGACCAAGAGACCCAGTACTTC. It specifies CASSEGDQETQYF.